The 21 T cell receptor beta chains below were found in one sample sequenced in a study of persistence of HIV-infected CD4 T cells. This was the immunoSEQ version 4 assay in survey mode. Sequencing was performed with immunoSEQ multiplex PCR; in TCRdb, only in-frame clones are kept and a portion is missing. This sample has approximately 5,300 clones, with around 69% found just once. These TCRs are of unknown antigen specificity. Cells were stimulated with CMV-infected fibroblast lysates at roughly 10 ug/mL. Responding CD4+ T cells were sorted by upregulation of both CD40 ligand and CD69. The source material was CD4+ T cells sorted from PBMCs after approximately 19-hour stimulation, sampled from a patient who received antiretroviral therapy. All receptors come from an adult man with HIV who was CMV-seropositive.

J is TRBJ1-1 and V is TRBV14, with D unresolved. With 5 bases removed from V and 0 bases from J, the gap between germline ends came to 10 bases. Looked up from germline, CDR1 is SGHDN and CDR2 is FVKESK. The CDR3 spans 14 residues. The CDR3 bases are TGTGCCAGCAGCTCCCCGGGGATGAACACTGAAGCTTTCTTT. Amino acid sequence: CASSSPGMNTEAFF.

This clone was counted only a few times. This sequence joins TRBV19 and TRBJ1-2; the D gene is possibly TRBD1 (6 bases). Trimming shortened V by 2 bases and J by 8 bases, and 15 bases separated the two germline ends. CDR1 and CDR2 from the germline V gene are LNHDA and SQIVND (reference sequence). The CDR3 totals 14 residues. CDR3: CASSIRPGEGGYTF. CDR3 in DNA: TGTGCCAGTAGTATAAGGCCAGGGGAAGGCGGCTACACCTTC.

The rearrangement links TRBV7-2 to TRBJ2-5; TRBD2 aligns across 11 bases. The CDR3 extends over 16 amino acids. Germline CDR1 reads SGHTA; CDR2 reads FQGNSA. J lost 5 bases, V lost 1 base, and 6 bases had no gene match. CDR3 bases: TGTGCCAGCAGCTTAGAGGCGACTAGCGGGGTGGAGACCCAGTACTTC. This translates into CASSLEATSGVETQYF.

This clone was counted a few times. The J gene is TRBJ1-6, the V gene TRBV30; D possibly corresponds to TRBD1 (5 bases). This CDR3 region has 15 residues. V was shortened by 0 bases and J by 7 bases, with 13 bases between the two germline ends. Germline values: CDR1 GTSNPN, CDR2 SVGIG (reference sequence). In nucleotides, the CDR3 is TGTGCCTGGAGTGTAATTGGGGACCAGAATTCACCCCTCCACTTT. Its translation: CAWSVIGDQNSPLHF.

V gene TRBV6-5 combines with J gene TRBJ2-3, with no clear D. The ends were cut back, 6 bases at V and 0 bases at J, with 13 bases in the middle. Germline V CDR1 and CDR2: MNHEY, SVGAGI. This CDR3 has 15 residues. The CDR3 is CASRDPGVSTDTQYF. The CDR3 bases are TGTGCCAGCAGAGACCCCGGAGTTAGCACAGATACGCAGTATTTT.

The V call is TRBV6-5, the J call TRBJ2-1, with 11 bases identical to TRBD2. The CDR3 sequence is 15 residues long. Losses at the gene ends were 4 bases for V and 6 bases for J; bases not matched to a gene: 5. CDR1 and CDR2 (germline): MNHEY, SVGAGI. The CDR3 DNA is TGTGCCAGCAGTTCCTTAGCGGGGGGGCGCAATGAGCAGTTCTTC. This codes for CASSSLAGGRNEQFF.

The genes are TRBV18 and TRBJ2-7, with D hard to call. With 3 bases removed from V and 2 bases from J, the gap between germline ends came to 11 bases. The CDR3 consists of 14 residues. CDR1 and CDR2 from the germline V gene are KGHSH and LQKENI. The CDR3 sequence is CASSPFQDAYEQYF. In DNA, the CDR3 is TGTGCCAGCTCACCTTTCCAGGATGCCTACGAGCAGTACTTC. Full variable domain (rest looked up from reference TRBV18 and TRBJ2-7): NAGVMQNPRHLVRRRGQEARLRCSPMKGHSHVYWYRQLPEEGLKFMVYLQKENIIDESGMPKERFSAEFPKEGPSILRIQQVVRGDSAAYFCASSPFQDAYEQYFGPGTRLTVT.

The chain is built from TRBV5-4 and TRBJ2-1; 10 bases line up with TRBD2. The J segment lost 1 base and the V segment lost 4 bases, leaving 5 bases of the junction unmatched. Germline V lookup: CDR1 SGHNT, CDR2 YYREEE (reference sequence). This CDR3 spans 16 amino acids. Here the CDR3 reads CASSKSGGASYNEQFF. CDR3 coding DNA: TGTGCCAGCAGCAAAAGCGGGGGGGCGTCCTACAATGAGCAGTTCTTC.

This clone was recorded a few times. The rearrangement joins TRBV11-1 to TRBJ2-3, with D perhaps TRBD2 (5 bases). Trimming shortened V by 4 bases and J by 2 bases, and 13 bases separated the two germline ends. CDR3 length: 15 amino acids. CDR1 SGHAT and CDR2 FQDESV come from the germline V gene (reference sequence). The CDR3 region has the DNA TGTGCCAGCAGCTCCGGGAATACACACACAGATACGCAGTATTTT. Amino acids: CASSSGNTHTDTQYF.

The CDR3 region has the DNA TGTGCCAGCAGCACCCCGGGACAGCCGAACACTGAAGCTTTCTTT. This translates into CASSTPGQPNTEAFF. V and J are TRBV7-8 and TRBJ1-1; 7 bases match TRBD1. The CDR3 contains 15 residues. Germline trimming cut 5 bases from V and 1 base from J; bases unmatched to any gene: 7. Germline V gene data show CDR1 as SGHVS and CDR2 as FQNEAQ.

The chain couples TRBV6-5 to TRBJ1-4, with 7 positions matching TRBD1. Germline-derived CDR1 and CDR2 are MNHEY and SVGAGI. This CDR3 is built from 14 residues. The V segment lost 6 bases and the J segment 8 bases; nucleotides outside the gene matches: 9. DNA for the CDR3: TGTGCCAGCAGGACAGGGCGCGGTGGAGAAAAACTGTTTTTT. Its translation is CASRTGRGGEKLFF.

This clone was seen only once. V is TRBV6-1 and J is TRBJ2-4, with D hard to call. Trimming removed 3 bases at V and 5 bases at J, with 14 bases between. The CDR3 sequence is 15 residues long. Per the germline V gene, CDR1 is MNHNS and CDR2 is SASEGT. The CDR3 spells CASSDRSPLENIQYF. The CDR3 DNA sequence: TGTGCCAGCAGTGATAGAAGTCCCCTAGAAAACATTCAGTACTTC.

This sequence joins TRBV7-9 and TRBJ2-5; 9 bases fit TRBD2. There are 15 residues in the CDR3. Trimming at V came to 5 bases and at J to 2 bases, leaving 6 bases not matched to a gene. From germline, CDR1 is SEHNR and CDR2 FQNEAQ (reference sequence). In nucleotides, the CDR3 is TGTGCCAGCAGCATGACTAGCGGCCCTCAAGAGACCCAGTACTTC. It yields the protein CASSMTSGPQETQYF.

V and J are TRBV7-2 and TRBJ2-1; D assignment may be TRBD1 or TRBD2 (5 bases each). From germline, CDR1 is SGHTA and CDR2 FQGNSA. This CDR3 spans 14 amino acids. Trimming pared 0 bases from V and 6 bases from J, leaving 9 bases between. CDR3 in amino acids: CASSLAGRANEQFF. The CDR3 coding sequence is TGTGCCAGCAGCTTAGCGGGGCGGGCCAATGAGCAGTTCTTC.

The J gene is TRBJ1-5, the V gene TRBV6-6; 9 bases are a match to TRBD1. Germline V gene data show CDR1 as MNHNY and CDR2 as SVGAGI (reference sequence). The trim removed 5 bases at V and 4 bases at J, leaving 3 bases unmatched. The CDR3 extends over 14 amino acids. The CDR3 DNA reads as TGTGCCAGCAGTCTGACAGGGGGGAATCAGCCCCAGCATTTT. It yields the protein CASSLTGGNQPQHF.

This chain uses TRBV23-1 with TRBJ2-1, with 12 positions matching TRBD1. TRBV23-1 has ORF status, its function being uncertain. This CDR3 has 16 amino acids. J gave up 9 bases and V 5 bases, and 11 bases lay outside the gene matches. The CDR3 spells CASSNEPGQGACEQFF. DNA for the CDR3: TGCGCCAGCAGTAACGAACCGGGACAGGGGGCATGTGAGCAGTTCTTC.

This clone appeared once. The chain employs TRBV15 and TRBJ2-7, with 10 bases matching TRBD1. V lost 1 base to trimming and J lost 7 bases; unmatched junction nucleotides: 4. CDR3 size: 14 residues. Germline V lookup: CDR1 LNHNV, CDR2 YYDKDF (reference sequence). Written as DNA, the CDR3 is TGTGCCACCAGCAGAGCCGGGACAGGGGTGGAGCAGTACTTC. It codes for CATSRAGTGVEQYF.

The chain combines TRBV6-1 with TRBJ1-4; D gene uncertain. Trimming shortened V by 3 bases and J by 11 bases, and 13 bases separated the two germline ends. This CDR3 comprises 13 residues. The germline V gene has CDR1 MNHNS and CDR2 SASEGT. The CDR3 sequence is CASSEGLRIKLFF. The CDR3 DNA sequence: TGTGCCAGCAGTGAGGGTCTTCGGATCAAACTGTTTTTT.

The chain carries TRBV6-6 and TRBJ1-1, with TRBD1 as a possible D gene (5 bases). This CDR3 region has 16 residues. V shed 6 bases and J shed 8 bases, with 25 bases lying between them. In germline, CDR1 is MNHNY, CDR2 SVGAGI (reference sequence). The CDR3 region is CASRPGVGGGRAEAFF. The CDR3 DNA sequence: TGTGCCAGCAGGCCGGGGGTTGGGGGGGGGAGGGCGGAAGCTTTCTTT.

CDR3 sequence reads: CASSADRAHGYTF. The DNA for the CDR3 is TGTGCCAGCAGTGCCGACAGGGCTCATGGCTACACCTTC. This chain connects TRBV28 to TRBJ1-2; 7 nucleotides align to TRBD1. V lost 5 bases to trimming and J lost 6 bases; unmatched junction nucleotides: 6. Germline V gene sequence: CDR1 MDHEN, CDR2 SYDVKM. This CDR3 is 13 amino acids long.

The genes are TRBV7-9 and TRBJ2-5; TRBD2 might be the D (5 bases). Between the trimmed V and J ends, which lost 5 bases and 1 base, there was a span of 14 bases. The germline gives CDR1 SEHNR, CDR2 FQNEAQ (reference sequence). CDR3 size: 15 residues. CDR3 in DNA: TGTGCCAGCAGCCTCACTGGGAGTACCCAAGAGACCCAGTACTTC. It translates to CASSLTGSTQETQYF.